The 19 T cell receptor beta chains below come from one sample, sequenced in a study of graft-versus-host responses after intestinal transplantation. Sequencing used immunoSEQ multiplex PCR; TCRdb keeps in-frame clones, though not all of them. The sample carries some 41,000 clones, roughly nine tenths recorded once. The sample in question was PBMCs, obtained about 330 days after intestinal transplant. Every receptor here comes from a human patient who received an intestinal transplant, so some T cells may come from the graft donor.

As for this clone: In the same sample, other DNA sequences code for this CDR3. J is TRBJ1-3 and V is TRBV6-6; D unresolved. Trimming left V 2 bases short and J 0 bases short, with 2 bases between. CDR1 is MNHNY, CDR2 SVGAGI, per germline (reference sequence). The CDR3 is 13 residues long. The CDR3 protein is CASSYNSGNTIYF. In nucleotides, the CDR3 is TGTGCCAGCAGTTACAACTCTGGAAACACCATATATTTT.

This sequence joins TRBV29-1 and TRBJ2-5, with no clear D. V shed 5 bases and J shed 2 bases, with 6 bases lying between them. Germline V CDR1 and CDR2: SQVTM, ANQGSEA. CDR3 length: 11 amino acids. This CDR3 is CSVRQQETQYF. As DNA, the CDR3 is TGCAGCGTTAGGCAGCAAGAGACCCAGTACTTC.

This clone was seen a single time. As DNA, the CDR3 is TGTGCCAGTCAGGGGGTCCATCAGCCCCAGCATTTT. As protein: CASQGVHQPQHF. The V gene is TRBV25-1, the J gene TRBJ1-5, with 7 positions matching TRBD1. The germline gives CDR1 MGHDK, CDR2 SYGVNS. V lost 9 bases to trimming and J lost 5 bases; unmatched junction nucleotides: 4. This CDR3 spans 12 amino acids. The full variable domain, its missing parts supplied by reference TRBV25-1 and TRBJ1-5, is EADIYQTPRYLVIGTGKKITLECSQTMGHDKMYWYQQDPGMELHLIHYSYGVNSTEKGDLSSESTVSRIRTEHFPLTLESARPSHTSQYLCASQGVHQPQHFGDGTRLSIL.

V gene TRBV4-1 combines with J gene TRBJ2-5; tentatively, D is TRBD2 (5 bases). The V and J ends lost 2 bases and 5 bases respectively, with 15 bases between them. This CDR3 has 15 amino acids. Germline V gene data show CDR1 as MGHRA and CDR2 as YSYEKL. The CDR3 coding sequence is TGCGCCAGCAGCCAACAAACTGGGGAGTGGGAGACCCAGTACTTC. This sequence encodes CASSQQTGEWETQYF.

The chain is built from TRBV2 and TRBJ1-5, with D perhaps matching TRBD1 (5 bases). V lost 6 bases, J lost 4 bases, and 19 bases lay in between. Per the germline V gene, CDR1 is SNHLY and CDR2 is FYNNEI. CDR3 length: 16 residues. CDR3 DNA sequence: TGTGCCAGCAGAATGAACCACGGTAAGGGGAATCAGCCCCAGCATTTT. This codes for CASRMNHGKGNQPQHF.

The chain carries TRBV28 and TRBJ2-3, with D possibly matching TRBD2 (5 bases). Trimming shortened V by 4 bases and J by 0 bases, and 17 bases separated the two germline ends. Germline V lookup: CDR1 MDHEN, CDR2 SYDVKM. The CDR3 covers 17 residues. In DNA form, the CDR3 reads TGTGCCAGCAGTTCCTATAACCCAGCGGCTAGCACAGATACGCAGTATTTT. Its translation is CASSSYNPAASTDTQYF.

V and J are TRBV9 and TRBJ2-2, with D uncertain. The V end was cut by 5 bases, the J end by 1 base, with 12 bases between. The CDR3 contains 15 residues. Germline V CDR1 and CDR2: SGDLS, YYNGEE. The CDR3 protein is CASSERTQNTGELFF. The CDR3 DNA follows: TGTGCCAGCAGTGAGCGAACCCAGAACACCGGGGAGCTGTTTTTT.

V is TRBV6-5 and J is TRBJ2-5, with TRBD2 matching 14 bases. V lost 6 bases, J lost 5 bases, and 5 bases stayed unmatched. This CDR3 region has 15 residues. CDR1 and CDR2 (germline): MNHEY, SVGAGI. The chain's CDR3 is CASSGLAGGSETQYF. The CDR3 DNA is TGTGCCAGCAGCGGACTAGCGGGAGGTAGTGAGACCCAGTACTTC.

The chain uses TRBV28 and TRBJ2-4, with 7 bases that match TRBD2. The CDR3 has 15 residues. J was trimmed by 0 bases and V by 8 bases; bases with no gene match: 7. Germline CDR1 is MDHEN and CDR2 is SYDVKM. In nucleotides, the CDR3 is TGTGCCAGCGGAGGAGCGGGACTAGCCAAAAACATTCAGTACTTC. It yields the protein CASGGAGLAKNIQYF.

The CDR3, as DNA: TGTGCCAGCTCACCAGTAGGGGGCGGCGCTGAAGCTTTCTTT. Its protein product is CASSPVGGGAEAFF. The chain joins TRBV18 to TRBJ1-1, with 7 bases that match TRBD1. Germline V gene lookup returns CDR1 KGHSH and CDR2 LQKENI. V trimming: 2 bases; J trimming: 6 bases; junction bases outside the gene matches: 6. This CDR3 is built from 14 residues. The full variable domain, completed using reference TRBV18 and TRBJ1-1, is NAGVMQNPRHLVRRRGQEARLRCSPMKGHSHVYWYRQLPEEGLKFMVYLQKENIIDESGMPKERFSAEFPKEGPSILRIQQVVRGDSAAYFCASSPVGGGAEAFFGQGTRLTVV.

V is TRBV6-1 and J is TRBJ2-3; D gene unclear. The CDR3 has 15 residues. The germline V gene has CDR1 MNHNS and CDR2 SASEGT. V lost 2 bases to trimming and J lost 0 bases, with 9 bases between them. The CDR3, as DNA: TGTGCCAGCAGTGAAACGGGCACTAGCACAGATACGCAGTATTTT. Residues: CASSETGTSTDTQYF.

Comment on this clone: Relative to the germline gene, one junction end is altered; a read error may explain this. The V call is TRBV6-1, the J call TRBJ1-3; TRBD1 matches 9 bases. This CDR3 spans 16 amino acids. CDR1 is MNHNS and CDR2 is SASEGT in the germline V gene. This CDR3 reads CASSQAGTGPGNTIYF. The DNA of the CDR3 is TGTGCCAGCAGTCAAGCCGGGACAGGGCCAGGAAACACCATATATTTT.

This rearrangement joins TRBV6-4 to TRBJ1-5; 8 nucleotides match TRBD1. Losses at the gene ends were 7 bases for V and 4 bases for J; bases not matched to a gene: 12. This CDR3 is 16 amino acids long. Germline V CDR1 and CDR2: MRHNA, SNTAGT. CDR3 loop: CASNSPDRGGNQPQHF. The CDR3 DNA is TGTGCCAGCAACAGCCCCGACAGGGGAGGGAATCAGCCCCAGCATTTT.

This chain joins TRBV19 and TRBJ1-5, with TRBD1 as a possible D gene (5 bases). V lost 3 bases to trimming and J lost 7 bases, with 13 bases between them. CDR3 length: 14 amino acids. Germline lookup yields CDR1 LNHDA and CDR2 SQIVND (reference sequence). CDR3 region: CASSILGVGQPQHF. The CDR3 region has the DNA TGTGCCAGTAGTATCCTAGGGGTTGGGCAGCCCCAGCATTTT.

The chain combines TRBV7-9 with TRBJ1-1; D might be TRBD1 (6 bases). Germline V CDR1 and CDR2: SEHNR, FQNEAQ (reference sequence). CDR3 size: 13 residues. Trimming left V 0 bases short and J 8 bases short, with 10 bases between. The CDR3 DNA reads TGTGCCAGCAGCTTAGCGGGGGCGCAAGAAGCTTTCTTT. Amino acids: CASSLAGAQEAFF.

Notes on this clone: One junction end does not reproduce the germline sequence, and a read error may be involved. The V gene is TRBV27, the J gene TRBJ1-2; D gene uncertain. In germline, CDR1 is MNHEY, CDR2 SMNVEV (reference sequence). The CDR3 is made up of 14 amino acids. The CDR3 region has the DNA TGTGCCAGCAGTTTCCTAGGTCAGAACTGTGGCTACACCTTC. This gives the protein CASSFLGQNCGYTF.

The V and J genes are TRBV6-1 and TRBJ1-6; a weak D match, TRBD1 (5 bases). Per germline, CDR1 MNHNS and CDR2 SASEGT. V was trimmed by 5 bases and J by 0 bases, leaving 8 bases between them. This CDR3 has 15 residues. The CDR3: CASSPDSSYNSPLHF. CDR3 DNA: TGTGCCAGCAGTCCCGACAGCTCCTATAATTCACCCCTCCACTTT.

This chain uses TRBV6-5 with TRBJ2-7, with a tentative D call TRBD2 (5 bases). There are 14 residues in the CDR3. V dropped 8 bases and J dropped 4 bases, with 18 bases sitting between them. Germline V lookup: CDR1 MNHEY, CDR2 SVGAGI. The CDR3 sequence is CASLRENSPYEQYF. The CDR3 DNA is TGTGCCAGCCTGAGGGAGAATTCCCCTTACGAGCAGTACTTC.

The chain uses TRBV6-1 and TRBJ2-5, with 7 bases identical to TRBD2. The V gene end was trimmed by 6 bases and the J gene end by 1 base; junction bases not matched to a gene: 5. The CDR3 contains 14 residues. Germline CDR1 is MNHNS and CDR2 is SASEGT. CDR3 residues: CASRALAAQETQYF. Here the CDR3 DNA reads TGTGCCAGCAGGGCCCTAGCGGCCCAAGAGACCCAGTACTTC.